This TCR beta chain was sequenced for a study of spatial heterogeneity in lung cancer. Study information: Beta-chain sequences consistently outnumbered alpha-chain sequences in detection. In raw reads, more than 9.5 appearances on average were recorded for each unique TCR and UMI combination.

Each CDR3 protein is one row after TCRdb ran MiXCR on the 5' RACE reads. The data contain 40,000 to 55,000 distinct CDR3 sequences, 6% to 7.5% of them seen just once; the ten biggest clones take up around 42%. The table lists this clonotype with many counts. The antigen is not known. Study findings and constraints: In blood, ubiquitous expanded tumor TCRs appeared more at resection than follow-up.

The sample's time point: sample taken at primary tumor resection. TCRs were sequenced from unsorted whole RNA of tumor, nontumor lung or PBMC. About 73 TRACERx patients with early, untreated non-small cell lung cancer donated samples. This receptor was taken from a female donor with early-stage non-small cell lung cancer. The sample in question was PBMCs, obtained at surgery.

The CDR3 bases are TGCAGTGCTAGAGATCGTGGGGTGACGGGCGAGCAGTACTTC. This translates into CSARDRGVTGEQYF. The genes are TRBV20-1 and TRBJ2-7; D is uncertain. Trimming cost V 0 bases and J 6 bases, with 15 bases left between them. CDR3 size: 14 residues. Germline lookup yields CDR1 DFQATT and CDR2 SNEGSKA (reference sequence).